The 24 T cell receptor beta chains given below trace back to one sample, sequenced in a study of CD8+ T cells in alopecia areata. Isolated RNA was reverse transcribed into cDNA used as the sequencing template. Sequencing was performed with immunoSEQ multiplex PCR; in TCRdb, only in-frame clones are kept and a portion is missing. The table shows some 130,000 clones, with more than 40% occurring only once. Sequenced material: CD8+ T cells sorted from blood, taken at week 0. Receptors were obtained from a human donor with alopecia areata.

The rearrangement links TRBV29-1 to TRBJ2-7; tentative D call: TRBD2 (5 bases). Deletions cut 8 bases from V and 4 bases from J, with 15 bases between. The CDR3 sequence is 12 residues long. Germline CDR1 SQVTM, CDR2 ANQGSEA. CDR3 sequence: CSQRGLGYEQYF. The CDR3 region has the DNA TGCAGCCAACGAGGGTTGGGGTACGAGCAGTACTTC.

The chain joins TRBV7-9 to TRBJ1-1; 9 nucleotides agree with TRBD1. Germline lookup yields CDR1 SEHNR and CDR2 FQNEAQ (reference sequence). This CDR3 is built from 13 residues. Unmatched junction bases numbered 4, after V lost 5 bases and J lost 6 bases. The DNA for the CDR3 is TGTGCCAGCAGCCCCTGGACAGGGGCTGAAGCTTTCTTT. This translates into CASSPWTGAEAFF.

V and J are TRBV14 and TRBJ1-1; the D gene is possibly TRBD1 (5 bases). CDR1 is SGHDN, CDR2 FVKESK, per germline. There are 17 residues in the CDR3. The V end was cut by 0 bases, the J end by 9 bases, with 23 bases between. The CDR3 DNA is TGTGCCAGCAGCCAAGATCAACAGGAGGAGGGGATAAGGAAAGCTTTCTTT. Amino acid sequence: CASSQDQQEEGIRKAFF.

Only a few counts were recorded for this clone. CDR3 sequence (DNA): TGTGCCAGCAGTGAAAAAACGGGGGGCGCTGAAAAACTGTTTTTT. Translation gives CASSEKTGGAEKLFF. The chain couples TRBV6-1 to TRBJ1-4; the D gene is possibly TRBD1 (6 bases). This CDR3 has 15 residues. With 2 bases removed from V and 7 bases from J, the gap between germline ends came to 14 bases. Germline V gene data show CDR1 as MNHNS and CDR2 as SASEGT.

In its sample, this clone was seen a few times. This chain connects TRBV7-8 to TRBJ1-1; D unclear. Trimming took off 1 base at V and 11 bases at J, with 11 bases between the two ends. CDR1 and CDR2 (germline): SGHVS, FQNEAQ. The CDR3 sequence is 12 residues long. Written as DNA, the CDR3 is TGTGCCAGCAGCTTAGGTCTTTTAGGGGCTTTCTTT. Translating gives CASSLGLLGAFF.

J is TRBJ2-1 and V is TRBV29-1, with 8 bases matching TRBD2. The CDR3 covers 11 residues. Germline V gene data show CDR1 as SQVTM and CDR2 as ANQGSEA. J gave up 14 bases and V 7 bases, and 10 bases lay outside the gene matches. As DNA, the CDR3 is TGCAGCGCGGAAGGACTAGCAGGGGAGTTCTTC. It specifies CSAEGLAGEFF.

The CDR3 DNA is TGTGCCAGCAGCCCGACGGGGGAGCGGCTCACAGATACGCAGTATTTT. Protein: CASSPTGERLTDTQYF. This chain joins TRBV13 and TRBJ2-3, with TRBD2 as a possible D gene (6 bases). CDR3 length equals 16 residues. The V and J ends lost 5 bases and 2 bases respectively, with 17 bases between them. From germline, CDR1 is PRHDT and CDR2 FYEKMQ (reference sequence).

The V call is TRBV7-8, the J call TRBJ2-7; D is unresolved. Trimming removed 1 base at V and 1 base at J, with 8 bases between. Germline V gene data show CDR1 as SGHVS and CDR2 as FQNEAQ. CDR3 length equals 14 residues. Written as DNA, the CDR3 is TGTGCCAGCAGCTTAGGTGGGCCTTCCTACGAGCAGTACTTC. The encoded protein is CASSLGGPSYEQYF. Looking up the rest from reference TRBV7-8 and TRBJ2-7 gives the full variable domain: GAGVSQSPRYKVAKRGQDVALRCDPISGHVSLFWYQQALGQGPEFLTYFQNEAQLDKSGLPSDRFFAERPEGSVSTLKIQRTQQEDSAVYLCASSLGGPSYEQYFGPGTRLTVT.

This clone was observed a handful of times. This chain connects TRBV27 to TRBJ1-5; 9 bases are shared with TRBD1. This CDR3 is 15 amino acids long. V trimming: 5 bases; J trimming: 3 bases; junction bases outside the gene matches: 5. The germline V gene encodes CDR1 MNHEY and CDR2 SMNVEV (reference sequence). CDR3 amino acids: CASSPGTGNNQPQHF. CDR3 DNA: TGTGCCAGCAGTCCGGGGACAGGGAACAATCAGCCCCAGCATTTT.

V and J are TRBV11-1 and TRBJ2-1; 10 bases align to TRBD1. Germline V gene lookup returns CDR1 SGHAT and CDR2 FQDESV (reference sequence). CDR3 size: 16 residues. Trimming cost V 7 bases and J 8 bases; bases outside gene matches: 14. CDR3 in amino acids: CASNHPRDRGRDEQFF. The CDR3 DNA reads TGTGCCAGCAACCACCCTCGGGACAGGGGAAGGGATGAGCAGTTCTTC.

This clone showed up just once. This chain connects TRBV29-1 to TRBJ1-1; D uncertain. CDR1 is SQVTM and CDR2 is ANQGSEA in the germline V gene. V dropped 5 bases and J dropped 5 bases, with 6 bases sitting between them. There are 10 residues in the CDR3. The CDR3, as DNA: TGCAGCGTTTTGGGAACTGAAGCTTTCTTT. Amino acids: CSVLGTEAFF. The whole variable domain, remainder taken from reference TRBV29-1 and TRBJ1-1, is SAVISQKPSRDICQRGTSLTIQCQVDSQVTMMFWYRQQPGQSLTLIATANQGSEATYESGFVIDKFPISRPNLTFSTLTVSNMSPEDSSIYLCSVLGTEAFFGQGTRLTVV.

Only a few counts were recorded for this clone. In DNA form, the CDR3 reads TGTGCCAGCAGCCCGGACAGTGTCGGGGAGCAGTTCTTC. This translates into CASSPDSVGEQFF. J is TRBJ2-1 and V is TRBV5-6, with D possibly TRBD1 on 6 matching bases. Between the trimmed V and J ends, which lost 4 bases and 10 bases, there was a span of 15 bases. This CDR3 has 13 residues. Germline CDR1 SGHDT, CDR2 YYEEEE.

This chain joins TRBV11-2 and TRBJ2-3, with TRBD2 matching over 9 bases. The V gene's germline CDR1 is SGHAT and CDR2 FQNNGV. V lost 3 bases and J lost 8; bases outside the gene matches: 9. This CDR3 contains 15 residues. CDR3 nucleotide sequence: TGTGCCAGCAGCTTCTCATCGCGGGGGGGCATTACGCAGTATTTT. Its protein product is CASSFSSRGGITQYF.

This clone was counted many times. The chain links TRBV7-9 to TRBJ2-1, with TRBD2 matching over 15 bases. In germline, CDR1 is SEHNR, CDR2 FQNEAQ (reference sequence). Trimming at V came to 4 bases and at J to 1 base, leaving 8 bases not matched to a gene. This CDR3 region has 19 residues. Written as DNA, the CDR3 is TGTGCCAGCAGCTCCGCCGGGACTAGCGGGGGGAGGTCCTACAATGAGCAGTTCTTC. Protein: CASSSAGTSGGRSYNEQFF. Together with reference TRBV7-9 and TRBJ2-1, the CDR3 gives the full variable domain: DTGVSQNPRHKITKRGQNVTFRCDPISEHNRLYWYRQTLGQGPEFLTYFQNEAQLEKSRLLSDRFSAERPKGSFSTLEIQRTEQGDSAMYLCASSSAGTSGGRSYNEQFFGPGTRLTVL.

V gene TRBV5-4 combines with J gene TRBJ2-2, with D possibly being TRBD2 (5 bases). V was clipped by 10 bases and J by 1 base, with 23 bases between them. Germline V lookup: CDR1 SGHNT, CDR2 YYREEE (reference sequence). This CDR3 is 17 amino acids long. CDR3 nucleotide sequence: TGTGCCTGCGGCACCGGATTCACTAGTCTGAACACCGGGGAGCTGTTTTTT. Translating gives CACGTGFTSLNTGELFF.

The CDR3 reads CASSSPQFYEQYF. The CDR3 region has the DNA TGTGCCAGCAGCTCCCCACAGTTCTACGAGCAGTACTTC. J is TRBJ2-7 and V is TRBV7-9; D is uncertain. Trimming stripped 4 bases from V and 3 bases from J, with 10 bases between. This CDR3 is 13 amino acids long. Germline V gene lookup returns CDR1 SEHNR and CDR2 FQNEAQ (reference sequence). The whole variable domain, filled in from reference TRBV7-9 and TRBJ2-7, reads DTGVSQNPRHKITKRGQNVTFRCDPISEHNRLYWYRQTLGQGPEFLTYFQNEAQLEKSRLLSDRFSAERPKGSFSTLEIQRTEQGDSAMYLCASSSPQFYEQYFGPGTRLTVT.

The chain has TRBV6-5 and TRBJ2-2; D tentatively fits TRBD1 or TRBD2 (5 bases each). Germline V gene lookup returns CDR1 MNHEY and CDR2 SVGAGI. The V end was cut by 0 bases, the J end by 6 bases, with 8 bases between. This CDR3 spans 14 amino acids. The CDR3 sequence is CASSYSGTPGELFF. For the CDR3, the DNA is TGTGCCAGCAGTTACTCCGGGACGCCCGGGGAGCTGTTTTTT.

The gene calls are TRBV5-6 and TRBJ2-7; TRBD1 might be the D (5 bases). CDR1 is SGHDT and CDR2 is YYEEEE in the germline V gene. There are 12 residues in the CDR3. V shed 3 bases and J shed 3 bases, with 7 bases lying between them. CDR3 loop: CASSSRDYEQYF. As DNA, the CDR3 is TGTGCCAGCAGCTCCAGGGACTACGAGCAGTACTTC. Complete variable domain (other parts from reference TRBV5-6 and TRBJ2-7): DAGVTQSPTHLIKTRGQQVTLRCSPKSGHDTVSWYQQALGQGPQFIFQYYEEEERQRGNFPDRFSGHQFPNYSSELNVNALLLGDSALYLCASSSRDYEQYFGPGTRLTVT.

This chain uses TRBV27 with TRBJ2-1; tentative D call: TRBD2 (6 bases). Germline V gene sequence: CDR1 MNHEY, CDR2 SMNVEV (reference sequence). Trimming left V 1 base short and J 4 bases short, with 11 bases between. CDR3 length equals 15 residues. In DNA, the CDR3 is TGTGCCAGCAGTTTATTAGCGGAGTTGTACAATGAGCAGTTCTTC. It encodes CASSLLAELYNEQFF.

This sequence joins TRBV7-3 and TRBJ1-1, with 8 positions matching TRBD1. CDR1 is SGHTA, CDR2 FQGTGA, per germline. Trimming removed 5 bases from V and 5 bases from J; junction bases left unmatched: 4. CDR3 length: 13 amino acids. In nucleotides, the CDR3 is TGTGCCAGCAGCCCGACAGGGGATACTGAAGCTTTCTTT. The encoded protein is CASSPTGDTEAFF.

The V call is TRBV29-1, the J call TRBJ2-1; possibly TRBD2 for D (5 bases). Germline loops: CDR1 SQVTM, CDR2 ANQGSEA. This CDR3 contains 15 residues. V was pared by 0 bases and J by 0 bases, with 9 bases between. The CDR3 here is CSVEEEESSYNEQFF. The CDR3 DNA follows: TGCAGCGTTGAAGAGGAGGAAAGCTCCTACAATGAGCAGTTCTTC.

This clone was recorded a few times. This rearrangement joins TRBV29-1 to TRBJ2-7, with D perhaps TRBD2 (6 bases). Germline V CDR1 and CDR2: SQVTM, ANQGSEA. Trimming took off 0 bases at V and 2 bases at J, with 11 bases between the two ends. The CDR3 totals 14 residues. DNA for the CDR3: TGCAGCGTTGAAGATCGGGAGACGACCTACGAGCAGTACTTC. Its protein is CSVEDRETTYEQYF.

This clone was seen a few times. CDR3 DNA: TGTGCCAGCAGTGGCGGGACTAGCGGAGGGGTCGAGCAGTACTTC. Protein: CASSGGTSGGVEQYF. The genes are TRBV6-5 and TRBJ2-7; 11 bases line up with TRBD2. The CDR3 sequence is 15 residues long. V lost 5 bases and J lost 6; bases outside the gene matches: 9. Germline V lookup: CDR1 MNHEY, CDR2 SVGAGI.

This chain links TRBV2 with TRBJ2-7, with D tentatively TRBD1 or TRBD2 (5 bases each). This CDR3 has 15 amino acids. Trimming cost V 3 bases and J 0 bases, with 12 bases left between them. Germline-derived CDR1 and CDR2 are SNHLY and FYNNEI. CDR3 DNA: TGTGCCAGCAGTGAGTCTAGAGGGGACTCCTACGAGCAGTACTTC. Translated, it gives CASSESRGDSYEQYF. The full variable domain, with the rest looked up from reference TRBV2 and TRBJ2-7, is EPEVTQTPSHQVTQMGQEVILRCVPISNHLYFYWYRQILGQKVEFLVSFYNNEISEKSEIFDDQFSVERPDGSNFTLKIRSTKLEDSAMYFCASSESRGDSYEQYFGPGTRLTVT.